This T cell receptor beta chain was retrieved from a study of T cell responses to AZD1222 COVID-19 vaccine (dated by TCRdb to about 2021). For the study in its entirety: AZD1222 recipients given second doses at about 4 weeks or at about 12 weeks were pooled, since spike-specific TCR depth and breadth were not found to differ between the two schedules. A total of over 230 trial participants underwent TCR sequencing, of whom around 200 received two doses of AZD1222 and about 26 received two doses of the MenACWY control vaccine. Trial participants were enrolled by age into 18-55, 56-69 and 70-plus year subgroups, with around 140, 26 and 57 TCR-sequenced participants respectively.

The CDR3 regions of human TCRbeta chains were analyzed by immunosequencing. The original methods were these. Repertoire TCRs were matched against a reference library of SARS-CoV-2-specific TCRs generated with the MIRA antigen-specificity platform. Breadth meant the fraction of unique TCRs that were SARS-CoV-2-associated, whereas depth meant the fraction of total T cells that were SARS-CoV-2-associated. Using the MIRA data, every spike-specific TCR was mapped to the spike region that the TCR reacted to and assigned to either a CD4 or a CD8 class. Log10-transformed breadth and depth values were compared by one-way ANOVA with Sidak's multiple comparisons tests. Not all clones reach the TCRdb copy of this immuneACCESS table, which keeps in-frame sequences only. Checked studies attribute under half of the gap to unresolved V genes and leave the rest unexplained. From that table come the V and J calls and clone size; the DNA was used to work out D and trimming. The sample table holds roughly 96,000 clones, of which 70% to 90% were seen once. Clones ranked in the top ten supply 2.5% to 3.5% of the sample.

The CDR3 sequence holds 16 residues, the cysteine and phenylalanine included. The entry retains the CDR3 DNA only, 48 bases that are in frame from base 1. CDR1 KGHSH and CDR2 LQKENI are derived from the germline V gene. Trimming at the junction amounts to 3 bases on V and 3 bases on J, and the germline ends lie 15 bases apart. The time point label for this specimen denotes: baseline before first vaccination. Vaccinee samples were obtained from the UK trials COV001 and COV002, which included a single-blind randomized controlled phase 2/3 trial of AZD1222 (ChAdOx1 nCoV-19) in healthy adults. For TCRbeta chain sequencing, PBMC samples from trial participants were taken at day 0 and at day 28 after the second dose. Regarding this clone: There is no known antigen for this receptor. The sample holds no much larger clone one base away, and base qualities are not on file.

Beyond this particular receptor, the publication reports: Conclusions about previously exposed vaccinees are limited because only a handful of AZD1222 recipients were SARS-CoV-2 seropositive at baseline. Participants were mostly white British, with more females than males. The authors suggested clonal diversity may have been underestimated. CD4 TCRs associated with the vaccine covered the entire spike protein, and the dominant responses were in regions 160-218 and 743-854. A significant rise in spike-specific TCR breadth and depth was observed after two AZD1222 doses relative to day 0 and relative to MenACWY recipients. In the small 56-69-year group, the increase in depth fell short of significance, most likely because of low power. No day 14 peak-response samples were available, so repertoires were characterized only after the peak T cell response. Nearly half of unique spike-specific TCRs reportedly recognized epitopes outside regions mutated in the B.1.351 and B.1.1.7 variants.

The sequences come from peripheral blood, collected on day 0 of AZD1222 vaccination. This receptor was taken from an adult in good health. The rearrangement combines TRBV18 with TRBJ2-1; the D element could tentatively be TRBD1 or TRBD2, as 6 bases agree for each. The bases are TGTGCCAGCTCACCGAGGGGGGCAATAGACTACAATGAGCAGTTCTTC. This translates into CASSPRGAIDYNEQFF.